Listed below are T cell receptor beta chains from one sample, sequenced in a study of T-cell memory formation after mild COVID-19. Each CDR3 protein is one row after TCRdb ran MiXCR on the 5' RACE reads. Of 100,000 to 130,000 distinct CDR3 sequences in the sample, over 13% were seen once. Sequenced material: PBMCs or a T cell subset sorted from them (not recorded which). Receptor source: a man aged 18-30 years who had mild COVID-19 (a few samples of this study predate the infection). Cell type and time point are not known. The CDR3 runs from the conserved cysteine through the conserved F or W. The order of the fields is J gene, clone size, D gene, V gene, CDR3 protein. D genes are given only for firm matches. Clone size is not always given. Where it is, it says once, few, many or a class for expanded clones.

J gene: TRBJ2-2; clone size: .; D gene: .; V gene: TRBV20-1; CDR3 protein: CSARDLRGPGELFF
J gene: TRBJ2-5; clone size: many; D gene: .; V gene: TRBV6-2/TRBV6-3; CDR3 protein: CASSYGVDQETQYF
J gene: TRBJ2-3; clone size: many; D gene: .; V gene: TRBV5-1; CDR3 protein: CASSHSNSADTQYF
J gene: TRBJ1-2; clone size: .; D gene: .; V gene: TRBV5-5; CDR3 protein: CASSGDGPRYGYTF
J gene: TRBJ2-5; clone size: many; D gene: .; V gene: TRBV15; CDR3 protein: CATSRDQGSETQYF
J gene: TRBJ2-7; clone size: .; D gene: TRBD1; V gene: TRBV4-3; CDR3 protein: CASSPGQGPSYEQYF
J gene: TRBJ2-1; clone size: many; D gene: .; V gene: TRBV7-8; CDR3 protein: CASSSNLAYVIF
J gene: TRBJ1-2; clone size: few; D gene: .; V gene: TRBV4-2; CDR3 protein: CASSRAYREHYGYTF
J gene: TRBJ2-1; clone size: few; D gene: TRBD2; V gene: TRBV29-1; CDR3 protein: CSVHEASGAHMGFF
J gene: TRBJ2-2; clone size: .; D gene: TRBD1; V gene: TRBV12-3/TRBV12-4; CDR3 protein: CASRGDRSIGELFF
J gene: TRBJ2-4; clone size: .; D gene: .; V gene: TRBV6-5; CDR3 protein: CASSQYPGASRDIQYF
J gene: TRBJ2-1; clone size: few; D gene: TRBD2; V gene: TRBV4-1; CDR3 protein: CASSPRTSFNEQFF